This T cell receptor beta chain was obtained from a study of shared clonotypes between healthy human individuals. About the research overall: Three CD4 naive, three CD4 memory, two CD8 naive and one CD8 memory plate were used per donor.

Points from the study as a whole: Across subsets, estimated richness was generally greater for naive than for memory populations.

CDR1 SEHNR and CDR2 FQNEAQ come from the germline V gene (reference sequence). V lost 4 bases to trimming and J lost 0 bases, with 13 bases between them. The CDR3 totals 15 residues. With respect to this clone: Its matching antigen is unknown.

Repertoires were generated with immunoSEQ multiplex PCR, while TCRdb's copy carries only in-frame clones and drops some. The sample includes 2 million to 3 million clones, approximately 93% of them seen just once. The sequence derives from a man aged 18 to 30 in good health. Some clones in this sample may be carry-over from other donors' samples. The chain joins TRBV7-9 to TRBJ2-7, with no clear D. The source material was naive CD4+ T cells from PBMCs. Subset reported: CD45RA+ positively selected. CDR3 region: CASSSYRTDSYEQYF. DNA for the CDR3: TGTGCCAGCAGCTCATACCGGACGGACTCCTACGAGCAGTACTTC. Variable domain in full (rest from reference TRBV7-9 and TRBJ2-7): DTGVSQNPRHKITKRGQNVTFRCDPISEHNRLYWYRQTLGQGPEFLTYFQNEAQLEKSRLLSDRFSAERPKGSFSTLEIQRTEQGDSAMYLCASSSYRTDSYEQYFGPGTRLTVT.